One and the same sample provided the 20 T cell receptor beta chains below, sequenced in a study of T cells in Graves' hyperthyroidism and ophthalmopathy. TCR beta CDR3 sequences were amplified from RNA transcripts. The HTBI set primed first-round TCR CDR3 RT-PCR. From the multiplex PCR reads, TCRdb called clonotypes with MiXCR, one entry per CDR3 protein. Among 300,000 to 450,000 distinct CDR3 sequences, 14% to 15% were seen once, and the ten largest hold around a third. Sequencing was done on a sample of blood. The receptors stem from a woman under 40 with Graves' hyperthyroidism.

This clonotype appeared many times. The V call is TRBV20-1, the J call TRBJ2-3, with D perhaps TRBD2 (6 bases). The V end lost 6 bases, the J end lost 0 bases, and 16 bases lay between the germline ends. CDR1 and CDR2 (germline): DFQATT, SNEGSKA (reference sequence). The CDR3 has 15 amino acids. The CDR3 here is CSASSSARSTDTQYF. The CDR3, as DNA: TGCAGTGCCAGCTCTAGCGCTCGTAGCACAGATACGCAGTATTTT.

This clonotype was recorded many times. The V and J genes are TRBV6-1 and TRBJ2-5; D unresolved. The germline gives CDR1 MNHNS, CDR2 SASEGT. This CDR3 is 13 amino acids long. The V and J ends lost 5 bases and 2 bases respectively, with 9 bases between them. CDR3 amino acids: CASSYYAQETQYF. Here the CDR3 DNA reads TGTGCCAGCAGTTATTACGCACAAGAGACCCAGTACTTC.

This clonotype was seen just once. A read error may produce the germline difference seen at one junction end. The rearrangement links TRBV5-1 to TRBJ2-2; a weak D match, TRBD2 (6 bases). The CDR3 contains 14 residues. CDR1 is SGHRS and CDR2 is YFSETQ in the germline V gene. CDR3 protein: CASGPEGNTGELFF. For the CDR3, the DNA is TGCGCCAGCGGCCCGGAGGGTAACACGGGGGAGCTGTTTTTT.

The rearrangement uses TRBV20-1 and TRBJ2-1, with D possibly being TRBD2 (6 bases). Judging by the DNA end, TRBJ2-7 fits better; the J call may be wrong. CDR3 length equals 13 residues. Germline assignment: CDR1 DFQATT and CDR2 SNEGSKA (reference sequence). The CDR3 protein is CSASGSSYNEQYF. CDR3 nucleotides: TGCAGTGCTAGCGGGAGTTCCTACAATGAGCAGTACTTC.

The sample holds many counts of this clonotype. The chain uses TRBV12-3 or TRBV12-4 and TRBJ2-1, with 13 bases identical to TRBD2. V shed 3 bases, J shed 3 bases, and the junction held 11 bases outside the gene matches. The CDR3 covers 19 residues. This CDR3 is CASSFGELAGGRDYNEQFF. The DNA for the CDR3 is TGTGCCAGCAGTTTCGGGGAACTAGCGGGAGGGCGGGACTACAATGAGCAGTTCTTC.

Turning to this clonotype: It may be a read error: a sequence one base away is much more abundant. The V call is TRBV6-1, the J call TRBJ2-5; 11 bases are a match to TRBD2. The CDR3 loop spans 16 amino acids. CDR1 is MNHNS, CDR2 SASEGT, per germline. V shed 3 bases, J shed 5 bases, and the junction held 8 bases outside the gene matches. The CDR3 reads CASSDLTSGSKETQYF. CDR3 DNA: TGTGCCAGCAGTGATCTTACTAGCGGGAGTAAGGAGACCCAGTACTTC.

This clonotype was counted at least ten times. V usage is TRBV12-3 or TRBV12-4 and J usage is TRBJ1-6; 9 nucleotides agree with TRBD1. Trimming at V came to 5 bases and at J to 12 bases, leaving 14 bases not matched to a gene. The CDR3 sequence is 16 residues long. The CDR3 spells CASSISGTGSYVPLHF. The CDR3 DNA reads as TGTGCCAGCAGTATCTCCGGGACAGGGTCTTATGTACCCCTCCACTTT.

This clonotype was counted a few times. The J gene is TRBJ2-7, the V gene TRBV7-2; D remains ambiguous. The ends were cut back, 1 base at V and 7 bases at J, with 17 bases in the middle. The CDR3 extends over 15 amino acids. Germline values: CDR1 SGHTA, CDR2 FQGNSA. The CDR3 loop is CASSLDSPFWLEQYF. In nucleotides, the CDR3 is TGTGCCAGCAGCTTAGACTCGCCGTTTTGGTTGGAGCAGTACTTC.

J is TRBJ2-2 and V is TRBV5-1; D is possibly TRBD2 (6 bases). CDR1 is SGHRS and CDR2 is YFSETQ in the germline V gene. Trimming removed 4 bases at V and 1 base at J, with 11 bases between. The length of the CDR3 is 15 residues. CDR3 nucleotides: TGCGCCAGCAGCATCGGGACTCGGAACACCGGGGAGCTGTTTTTT. Translation gives CASSIGTRNTGELFF.

Note on this clonotype: A much larger clone lies a single base off, so this may be a read error. V gene TRBV27 combines with J gene TRBJ1-2, with D possibly being TRBD1 (6 bases). CDR1 and CDR2 from the germline V gene are MNHEY and SMNVEV (reference sequence). This CDR3 contains 16 residues. The chain's CDR3 is CTSSPQDRGLLYGYTF. The CDR3 DNA sequence: TGTACCAGCAGTCCCCAGGACAGAGGGCTTCTCTATGGCTACACCTTC.

This clonotype occurred many times. The chain links TRBV9 to TRBJ2-7; D might be TRBD1 or TRBD2, each matching 5 bases. The CDR3 has 15 amino acids. V was cut by 2 bases and J by 3 bases, with 15 bases left in between. Germline V gives CDR1 SGDLS, CDR2 YYNGEE. The CDR3, as DNA: TGTGCCAGCAGCGTGGACATGGGGGTAGTCTACGAGCAGTACTTC. It encodes CASSVDMGVVYEQYF.

This clonotype was seen at least ten times. The chain has TRBV27 and TRBJ2-7; D remains ambiguous. The CDR3 totals 16 residues. The germline V gene encodes CDR1 MNHEY and CDR2 SMNVEV (reference sequence). V was pared by 4 bases and J by 2 bases, with 18 bases between. CDR3 region: CASSSRKDVLAYEQYF. The DNA of the CDR3 is TGTGCCAGCAGTTCTCGGAAGGACGTTCTAGCCTACGAGCAGTACTTC.

This clonotype appeared many times. The chain carries TRBV7-9 and TRBJ2-1, with 14 bases identical to TRBD2. Germline V gene lookup returns CDR1 SEHNR and CDR2 FQNEAQ (reference sequence). The CDR3 runs 16 residues. The trim removed 3 bases at V and 7 bases at J, leaving 5 bases unmatched. CDR3 in DNA: TGTGCCAGCAGCTTTGGGACTAGCGGGAGAGGGAATGAGCAGTTCTTC. It specifies CASSFGTSGRGNEQFF.

This clonotype was counted a single time. One base away lies a much larger clone, so this may be a sequencing read error. The V and J genes are TRBV28 and TRBJ1-5, with 7 bases that match TRBD1. The V and J ends lost 1 base and 3 bases, in that order; junction bases with no gene match: 12. The germline V gene encodes CDR1 MDHEN and CDR2 SYDVKM. The CDR3 is 18 residues long. CDR3 sequence reads: CASSLYYRGGQPNQPQHF. In nucleotides, the CDR3 is TGTGCCAGCAGTTTATATTACAGGGGAGGACAGCCCAATCAGCCCCAGCATTTT. The full variable domain, rest sourced from reference TRBV28 and TRBJ1-5, is DVKVTQSSRYLVKRTGEKVFLECVQDMDHENMFWYRQDPGLGLRLIYFSYDVKMKEKGDIPEGYSVSREKKERFSLILESASTNQTSMYLCASSLYYRGGQPNQPQHFGDGTRLSIL.

The rearrangement links TRBV5-4 to TRBJ2-5, with 11 bases fitting TRBD2. Per germline, CDR1 SGHNT and CDR2 YYREEE (reference sequence). V gave up 1 base and J gave up 4 bases; unmatched junction bases: 6. The CDR3 contains 16 residues. Here the CDR3 DNA reads TGTGCCAGCAGCTTGACTAGCGGGAGCGGGGGAGAGACCCAGTACTTC. This encodes CASSLTSGSGGETQYF.

This clonotype was counted ten times or more. The rearrangement joins TRBV29-1 to TRBJ2-1, with 9 bases matching TRBD2. Trimming at V came to 4 bases and at J to 0 bases, leaving 4 bases not matched to a gene. Germline lookup yields CDR1 SQVTM and CDR2 ANQGSEA. This CDR3 spans 15 amino acids. The CDR3: CSVGTSAYSYNEQFF. CDR3 bases: TGCAGCGTTGGGACTAGCGCCTACTCCTACAATGAGCAGTTCTTC.

This clonotype was seen ten or more times. This chain links TRBV9 with TRBJ2-2; D is unclear. V shed 4 bases and J shed 0 bases, with 19 bases lying between them. CDR1 SGDLS and CDR2 YYNGEE come from the germline V gene. This CDR3 has 18 amino acids. In nucleotides, the CDR3 is TGTGCCAGCAGCCCCTTCCACCCAACCGGGTCGAACACCGGGGAGCTGTTTTTT. This translates into CASSPFHPTGSNTGELFF. Looking up the rest from reference TRBV9 and TRBJ2-2 gives the full variable domain: DSGVTQTPKHLITATGQRVTLRCSPRSGDLSVYWYQQSLDQGLQFLIQYYNGEERAKGNILERFSAQQFPDLHSELNLSSLELGDSALYFCASSPFHPTGSNTGELFFGEGSRLTVL.

This clonotype was observed at least ten times. This chain links TRBV20-1 with TRBJ2-5, with TRBD2 matching over 10 bases. CDR1 is DFQATT and CDR2 is SNEGSKA in the germline V gene (reference sequence). The CDR3 runs to 18 residues. V gave up 6 bases and J gave up 3 bases; unmatched junction bases: 19. The CDR3 DNA reads as TGCAGTGCCCGTCATACTAGCGGGACTCCGCGGGCCGAAGAGACCCAGTACTTC. Its translation: CSARHTSGTPRAEETQYF.

This clonotype was detected only a few times. The chain links TRBV19 to TRBJ2-5; D ambiguous. Germline V gene sequence: CDR1 LNHDA, CDR2 SQIVND (reference sequence). Trimming pared 3 bases from V and 4 bases from J, leaving 6 bases between. The CDR3 consists of 12 residues. The CDR3 region is CASSIGRETQYF. The DNA for the CDR3 is TGTGCCAGTAGTATCGGTCGAGAGACCCAGTACTTC.

Concerning this clonotype itself: Being one base from a much bigger clone, this may be a read error. This likely comes from a read error, as the CDR3 has no conserved phenylalanine or tryptophan at its end. For the CDR3, the DNA is TGTGCCAGCAGTTTTTACGCCGGACAGGCAGATACGCAGTATCTT. It translates to CASSFYAGQADTQYL. The V and J genes are TRBV28 and TRBJ2-3, with TRBD1 identical over 7 bases. CDR1 and CDR2 from the germline V gene are MDHEN and SYDVKM. CDR3 length: 15 amino acids. Trimming removed 3 bases from V and 4 bases from J; junction bases left unmatched: 7.